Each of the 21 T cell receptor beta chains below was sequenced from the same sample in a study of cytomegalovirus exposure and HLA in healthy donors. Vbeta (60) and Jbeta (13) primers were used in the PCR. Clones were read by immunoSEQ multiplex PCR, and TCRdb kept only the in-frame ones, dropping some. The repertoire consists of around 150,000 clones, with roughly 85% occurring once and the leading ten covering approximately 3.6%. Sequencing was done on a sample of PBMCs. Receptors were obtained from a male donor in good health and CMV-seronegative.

This chain's CDR3 is CASSLVDTEAFF. The CDR3 region has the DNA TGCGCCAGCAGCTTGGTCGACACTGAAGCTTTCTTT. The chain employs TRBV5-1 and TRBJ1-1; D unclear. The CDR3 is 12 residues long. V lost 0 bases, J lost 3 bases, and 3 bases lay in between. Germline V gene lookup returns CDR1 SGHRS and CDR2 YFSETQ.

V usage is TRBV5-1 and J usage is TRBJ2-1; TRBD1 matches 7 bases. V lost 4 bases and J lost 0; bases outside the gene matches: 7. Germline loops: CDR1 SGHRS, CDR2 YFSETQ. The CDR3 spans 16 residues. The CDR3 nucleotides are TGCGCCAGCAGCCGGGACAGACAAAGCTCCTACAATGAGCAGTTCTTC. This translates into CASSRDRQSSYNEQFF.

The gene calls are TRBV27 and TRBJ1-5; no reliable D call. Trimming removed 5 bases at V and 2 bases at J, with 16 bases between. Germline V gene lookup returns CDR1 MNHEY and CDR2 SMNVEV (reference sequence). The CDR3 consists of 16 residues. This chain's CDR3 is CASSLVSQVGNQPQHF. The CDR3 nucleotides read TGTGCCAGCAGTCTCGTCTCTCAGGTCGGCAATCAGCCCCAGCATTTT.

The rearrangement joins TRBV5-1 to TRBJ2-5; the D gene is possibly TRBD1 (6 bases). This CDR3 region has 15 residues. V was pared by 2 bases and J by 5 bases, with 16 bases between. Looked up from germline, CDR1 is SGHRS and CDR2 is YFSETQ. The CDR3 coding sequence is TGCGCCAGCAGCTTAGGGAACAGGGCACCGGAGACCCAGTACTTC. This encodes CASSLGNRAPETQYF.

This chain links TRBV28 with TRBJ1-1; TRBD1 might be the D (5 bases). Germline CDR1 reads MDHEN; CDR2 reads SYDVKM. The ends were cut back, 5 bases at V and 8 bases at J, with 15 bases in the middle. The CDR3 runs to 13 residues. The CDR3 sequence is CASSPPGNKEAFF. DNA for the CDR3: TGTGCCAGCAGTCCCCCAGGGAACAAAGAAGCTTTCTTT. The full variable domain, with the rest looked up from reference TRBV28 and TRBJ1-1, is DVKVTQSSRYLVKRTGEKVFLECVQDMDHENMFWYRQDPGLGLRLIYFSYDVKMKEKGDIPEGYSVSREKKERFSLILESASTNQTSMYLCASSPPGNKEAFFGQGTRLTVV.

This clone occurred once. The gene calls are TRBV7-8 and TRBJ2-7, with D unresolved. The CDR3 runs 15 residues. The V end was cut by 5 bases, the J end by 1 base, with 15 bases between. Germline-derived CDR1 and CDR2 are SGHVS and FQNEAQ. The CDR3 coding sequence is TGTGCCAGCAGCGTTAGTTATGCGGATTCCTACGAGCAGTACTTC. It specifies CASSVSYADSYEQYF.

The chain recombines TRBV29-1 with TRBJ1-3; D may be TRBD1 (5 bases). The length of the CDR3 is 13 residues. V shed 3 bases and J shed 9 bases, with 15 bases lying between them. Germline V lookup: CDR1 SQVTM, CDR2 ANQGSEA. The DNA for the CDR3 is TGCAGCGTTGACAAGGACGGGCAGGGCACCATATATTTT. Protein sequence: CSVDKDGQGTIYF.

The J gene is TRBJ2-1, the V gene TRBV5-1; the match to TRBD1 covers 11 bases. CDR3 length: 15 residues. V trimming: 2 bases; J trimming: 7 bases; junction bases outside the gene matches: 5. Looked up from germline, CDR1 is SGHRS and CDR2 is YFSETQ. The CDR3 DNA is TGCGCCAGCAGCTTTAGGACAGGGGGCGGGAATGAGCAGTTCTTC. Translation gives CASSFRTGGGNEQFF.

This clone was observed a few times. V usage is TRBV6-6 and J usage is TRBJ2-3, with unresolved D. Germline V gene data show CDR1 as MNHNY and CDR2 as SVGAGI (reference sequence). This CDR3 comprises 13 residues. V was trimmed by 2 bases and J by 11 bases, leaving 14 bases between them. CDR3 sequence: CASSYVPSVEQYF. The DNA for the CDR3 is TGTGCCAGCAGTTACGTCCCGAGCGTAGAGCAGTATTTT.

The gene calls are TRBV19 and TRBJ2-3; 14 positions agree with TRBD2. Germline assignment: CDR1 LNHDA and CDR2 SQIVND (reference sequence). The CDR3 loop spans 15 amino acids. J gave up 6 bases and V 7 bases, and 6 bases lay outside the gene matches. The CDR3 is CASTETSGGADTQYF. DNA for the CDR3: TGTGCCAGTACCGAGACTAGCGGGGGGGCGGATACGCAGTATTTT. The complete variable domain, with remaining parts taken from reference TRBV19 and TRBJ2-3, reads DGGITQSPKYLFRKEGQNVTLSCEQNLNHDAMYWYRQDPGQGLRLIYYSQIVNDFQKGDIAEGYSVSREKKESFPLTVTSAQKNPTAFYLCASTETSGGADTQYFGPGTRLTVL.

The CDR3 protein is CASTGAGSSYEQYF. The DNA for the CDR3 is TGTGCCAGCACAGGAGCGGGGTCTTCCTACGAGCAGTACTTC. The chain employs TRBV2 and TRBJ2-7, with 7 bases identical to TRBD2. The CDR3 extends over 14 amino acids. The V segment lost 7 bases and the J segment 1 base; nucleotides outside the gene matches: 7. In germline, CDR1 is SNHLY, CDR2 FYNNEI.

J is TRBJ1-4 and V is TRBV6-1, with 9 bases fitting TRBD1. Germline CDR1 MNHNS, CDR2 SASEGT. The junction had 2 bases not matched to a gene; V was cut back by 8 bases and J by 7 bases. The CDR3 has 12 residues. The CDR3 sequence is CASRDRAEKLFF. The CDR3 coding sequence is TGTGCCAGCCGGGACAGGGCTGAAAAACTGTTTTTT.

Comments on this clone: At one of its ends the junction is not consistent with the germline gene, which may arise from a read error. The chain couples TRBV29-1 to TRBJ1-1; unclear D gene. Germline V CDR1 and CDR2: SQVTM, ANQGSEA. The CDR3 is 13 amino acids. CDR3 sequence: CSVRGVEYTEASF. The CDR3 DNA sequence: TGCAGCGTTCGGGGTGTTGAGTACACTGAAGCTTCCTTT.

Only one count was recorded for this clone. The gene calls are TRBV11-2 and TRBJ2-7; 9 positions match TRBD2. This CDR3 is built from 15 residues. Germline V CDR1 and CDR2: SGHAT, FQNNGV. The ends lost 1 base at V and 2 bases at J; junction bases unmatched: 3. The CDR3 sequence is CASSLVTSGPYEQYF. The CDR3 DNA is TGTGCCAGCAGCTTAGTAACTAGCGGGCCCTACGAGCAGTACTTC.

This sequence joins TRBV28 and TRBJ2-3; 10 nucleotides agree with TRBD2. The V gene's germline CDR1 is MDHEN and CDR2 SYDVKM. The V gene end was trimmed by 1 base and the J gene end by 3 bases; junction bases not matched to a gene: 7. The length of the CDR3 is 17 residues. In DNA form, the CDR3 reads TGTGCCAGCAGTTTATCGGTACTAGCGGGAATTACAGATACGCAGTATTTT. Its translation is CASSLSVLAGITDTQYF.

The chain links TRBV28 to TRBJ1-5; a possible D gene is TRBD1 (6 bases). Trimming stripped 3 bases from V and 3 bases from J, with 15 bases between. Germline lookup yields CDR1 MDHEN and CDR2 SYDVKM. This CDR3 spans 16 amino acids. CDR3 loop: CASSLAFGQNNQPQHF. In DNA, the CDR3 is TGTGCCAGCAGTTTGGCTTTTGGACAGAACAATCAGCCCCAGCATTTT.

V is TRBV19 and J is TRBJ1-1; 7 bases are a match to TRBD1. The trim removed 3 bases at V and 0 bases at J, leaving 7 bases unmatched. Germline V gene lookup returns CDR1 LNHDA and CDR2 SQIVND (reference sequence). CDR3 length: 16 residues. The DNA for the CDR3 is TGTGCCAGTAGTATTCCCTCAGGACAGGTGAACACTGAAGCTTTCTTT. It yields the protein CASSIPSGQVNTEAFF.

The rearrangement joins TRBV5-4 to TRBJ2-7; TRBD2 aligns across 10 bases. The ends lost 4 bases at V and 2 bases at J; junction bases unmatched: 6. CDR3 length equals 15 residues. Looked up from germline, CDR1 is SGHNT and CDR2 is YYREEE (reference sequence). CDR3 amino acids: CASSVTSGTTYEQYF. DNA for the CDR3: TGTGCCAGCAGCGTTACTAGCGGGACTACCTACGAGCAGTACTTC.

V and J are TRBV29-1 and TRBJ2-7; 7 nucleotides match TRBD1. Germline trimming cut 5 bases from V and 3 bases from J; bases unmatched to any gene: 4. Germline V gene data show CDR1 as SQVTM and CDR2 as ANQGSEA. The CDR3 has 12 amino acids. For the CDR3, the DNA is TGCAGCGTTCCGGGACAGAACTACGAGCAGTACTTC. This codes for CSVPGQNYEQYF.

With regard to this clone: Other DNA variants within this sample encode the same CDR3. CDR3 protein: CASSVTGTSSYNSPLHF. CDR3 bases: TGTGCCAGCAGCGTGACAGGGACTAGCTCCTATAATTCACCCCTCCACTTT. The gene calls are TRBV9 and TRBJ1-6; 7 nucleotides match TRBD1. There are 17 residues in the CDR3. Per germline, CDR1 SGDLS and CDR2 YYNGEE. With V trimmed by 2 bases and J by 0 bases, 5 bases remained unmatched.

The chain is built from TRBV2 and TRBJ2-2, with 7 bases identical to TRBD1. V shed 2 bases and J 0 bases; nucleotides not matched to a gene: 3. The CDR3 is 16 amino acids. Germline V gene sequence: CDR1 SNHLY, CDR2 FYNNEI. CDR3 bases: TGTGCCAGCAGTGAATGGGACAGCACGAACACCGGGGAGCTGTTTTTT. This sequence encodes CASSEWDSTNTGELFF. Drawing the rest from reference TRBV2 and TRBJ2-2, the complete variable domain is EPEVTQTPSHQVTQMGQEVILRCVPISNHLYFYWYRQILGQKVEFLVSFYNNEISEKSEIFDDQFSVERPDGSNFTLKIRSTKLEDSAMYFCASSEWDSTNTGELFFGEGSRLTVL.